The 22 T cell receptor beta chains in this list originate from one sample, sequenced in a study of PD-L1 blockade in urothelial cancer. Some clones are missing from TCRdb's copy, which holds only in-frame ones; the method was immunoSEQ multiplex PCR. The top ten hold almost 3% of the sample, which has about 29,000 clones, 84% seen once. Sample time point: peripheral blood 6 weeks after treatment start. Sample: PBMCs, taken around atezolizumab (anti-PD-L1) treatment. These receptors came from a man in his 70s with urothelial cancer.

V usage is TRBV7-2 and J usage is TRBJ2-3; 9 positions match TRBD2. J was trimmed by 4 bases and V by 7 bases; bases with no gene match: 12. CDR3 length: 16 residues. Germline CDR1 reads SGHTA; CDR2 reads FQGNSA. Here the CDR3 reads CASTGGTSRVADTQYF. For the CDR3, the DNA is TGTGCCAGCACCGGAGGGACTAGCAGGGTCGCAGATACGCAGTATTTT.

The chain's CDR3 is CASSARQGRDEKLFF. The DNA for the CDR3 is TGTGCCAGCAGCGCCCGACAGGGGAGGGATGAAAAACTGTTTTTT. The V gene is TRBV9, the J gene TRBJ1-4, with 8 bases lining up with TRBD1. The CDR3 loop spans 15 amino acids. Per germline, CDR1 SGDLS and CDR2 YYNGEE. V lost 3 bases to trimming and J lost 6 bases; unmatched junction nucleotides: 7.

This clone is classed as medium-sized. This chain connects TRBV5-4 to TRBJ2-1, with D uncertain. This CDR3 comprises 12 residues. V shed 0 bases and J shed 7 bases, with 5 bases lying between them. CDR1 is SGHNT and CDR2 is YYREEE in the germline V gene (reference sequence). The CDR3 DNA reads as TGTGCCAGCAGCTTGGCCATGAATGAGCAGTTCTTC. Residues: CASSLAMNEQFF.

This chain connects TRBV19 to TRBJ1-1, with unresolved D. CDR1 and CDR2 from the germline V gene are LNHDA and SQIVND (reference sequence). Between the trimmed V and J ends, which lost 7 bases and 5 bases, there was a span of 14 bases. The CDR3 loop spans 13 amino acids. The DNA of the CDR3 is TGTGCCAGTACTCGATCCGGGGTAACTGAAGCTTTCTTT. Its translation: CASTRSGVTEAFF.

The sample holds a few counts of this clone. The CDR3 here is CASSTLSNQPQHF. CDR3 sequence (DNA): TGTGCCAGTAGCACTTTAAGCAATCAGCCCCAGCATTTT. The gene calls are TRBV19 and TRBJ1-5, with D unclear. This CDR3 is 13 amino acids long. V was shortened by 6 bases and J by 1 base, with 7 bases between the two germline ends. Germline V gene lookup returns CDR1 LNHDA and CDR2 SQIVND (reference sequence). Supplemented by reference TRBV19 and TRBJ1-5, the full variable domain reads DGGITQSPKYLFRKEGQNVTLSCEQNLNHDAMYWYRQDPGQGLRLIYYSQIVNDFQKGDIAEGYSVSREKKESFPLTVTSAQKNPTAFYLCASSTLSNQPQHFGDGTRLSIL.

The genes are TRBV5-1 and TRBJ2-1, with no clear D. This CDR3 region has 15 residues. Looked up from germline, CDR1 is SGHRS and CDR2 is YFSETQ. Trimming stripped 0 bases from V and 8 bases from J, with 15 bases between. The DNA of the CDR3 is TGCGCCAGCAGCTTGGAATGGCTCAGTTCTGATGAGCAGTTCTTC. Its translation: CASSLEWLSSDEQFF.

The rearrangement joins TRBV9 to TRBJ1-1; tentative D call: TRBD1 (5 bases). This CDR3 has 15 amino acids. Trimming pared 4 bases from V and 2 bases from J, leaving 15 bases between. The V gene's germline CDR1 is SGDLS and CDR2 YYNGEE. The CDR3 DNA sequence: TGTGCCAGCAGCCCAGGGCGATTGGGAAACACTGAAGCTTTCTTT. Translated, it gives CASSPGRLGNTEAFF.

The V and J genes are TRBV5-4 and TRBJ2-5, with a tentative D call TRBD1 (6 bases). Trimming took off 2 bases at V and 4 bases at J, with 9 bases between the two ends. This CDR3 has 13 residues. Germline loops: CDR1 SGHNT, CDR2 YYREEE (reference sequence). The CDR3 nucleotides read TGTGCCAGCAGCTTTGGACAGAGAGAGACCCAGTACTTC. It translates to CASSFGQRETQYF.

This chain connects TRBV11-2 to TRBJ2-3, with TRBD2 identical over 11 bases. The V gene's germline CDR1 is SGHAT and CDR2 FQNNGV. Trimming cost V 1 base and J 5 bases; bases outside gene matches: 5. CDR3 length: 16 residues. The CDR3 nucleotides are TGTGCCAGCAGCTTAGGGACTAGCGGGTATGGAGATACGCAGTATTTT. Protein: CASSLGTSGYGDTQYF.

The genes are TRBV4-1 and TRBJ2-1, with 13 nucleotides matching TRBD2. V gave up 3 bases and J gave up 9 bases; unmatched junction bases: 8. This CDR3 region has 16 residues. Germline loops: CDR1 MGHRA, CDR2 YSYEKL. CDR3 nucleotide sequence: TGCGCCAGCAGCCATGCCGGGACTAGCGGGGTCGGTGAGCAGTTCTTC. This encodes CASSHAGTSGVGEQFF.

This sequence joins TRBV6-5 and TRBJ1-4; D remains unclear. The germline V gene encodes CDR1 MNHEY and CDR2 SVGAGI. Trimming took 5 bases from V and 8 from J, leaving 12 bases between them. This CDR3 is built from 13 residues. DNA of the CDR3: TGTGCCAGCAGTACACAACTCAGGGAAAAACTGTTTTTT. Protein product: CASSTQLREKLFF.

The chain has TRBV7-9 and TRBJ1-5; tentatively, D is TRBD1 (5 bases). From germline, CDR1 is SEHNR and CDR2 FQNEAQ (reference sequence). V dropped 5 bases and J dropped 7 bases, with 12 bases sitting between them. The CDR3 sequence is 13 residues long. Written as DNA, the CDR3 is TGTGCCAGCAGCCTAGGCGGGGGACAGCCCCAGCATTTT. It translates to CASSLGGGQPQHF. Together with reference TRBV7-9 and TRBJ1-5, the CDR3 gives the full variable domain: DTGVSQNPRHKITKRGQNVTFRCDPISEHNRLYWYRQTLGQGPEFLTYFQNEAQLEKSRLLSDRFSAERPKGSFSTLEIQRTEQGDSAMYLCASSLGGGQPQHFGDGTRLSIL.

The chain couples TRBV16 to TRBJ1-4, with 10 positions matching TRBD1. J gave up 8 bases and V 5 bases, and 5 bases lay outside the gene matches. The CDR3 runs 14 residues. CDR1 and CDR2 from the germline V gene are KGHSY and FQNENV. This chain's CDR3 is CASSAGTGVEKLFF. The CDR3 DNA reads TGTGCCAGCAGCGCCGGGACAGGGGTGGAAAAACTGTTTTTT.

This chain connects TRBV29-1 to TRBJ2-7; 11 nucleotides line up with TRBD2. V was clipped by 7 bases and J by 7 bases; unmatched bases: 9. The CDR3 is 13 amino acids. Germline V gives CDR1 SQVTM, CDR2 ANQGSEA. CDR3 protein: CSASPSSGREQYF. CDR3 DNA: TGCAGCGCATCACCTTCTAGCGGGAGGGAGCAGTACTTC.

The J gene is TRBJ2-5, the V gene TRBV4-2; 13 nucleotides agree with TRBD2. The ends lost 1 base at V and 2 bases at J; junction bases unmatched: 1. The germline V gene has CDR1 LGHNA and CDR2 YNFKEQ. The length of the CDR3 is 16 residues. The CDR3 protein is CASSQGLAGGQETQYF. As DNA, the CDR3 is TGTGCCAGCAGCCAAGGACTAGCGGGGGGACAAGAGACCCAGTACTTC.

The chain carries TRBV6-5 and TRBJ2-3; 12 bases align to TRBD2. The junction had 2 bases not matched to a gene; V was cut back by 4 bases and J by 0 bases. Germline V gene sequence: CDR1 MNHEY, CDR2 SVGAGI. This CDR3 spans 16 amino acids. The CDR3 DNA sequence: TGTGCCAGCAGTTTTCTAGCGGGGGGGAGCACAGATACGCAGTATTTT. Amino acid sequence: CASSFLAGGSTDTQYF.

V gene TRBV19 combines with J gene TRBJ1-1, with 10 bases aligning to TRBD1. V shed 6 bases and J 0 bases; nucleotides not matched to a gene: 13. The CDR3 consists of 18 residues. CDR1 and CDR2 from the germline V gene are LNHDA and SQIVND (reference sequence). In DNA form, the CDR3 reads TGTGCCAGTAGCCATAGGGACAGGGGTTGGGGAATGAACACTGAAGCTTTCTTT. As protein: CASSHRDRGWGMNTEAFF.

This clone has just a few counts. J is TRBJ1-2 and V is TRBV27; no clear D. CDR3 length: 11 residues. CDR1 is MNHEY and CDR2 is SMNVEV in the germline V gene (reference sequence). The germline V and J ends were trimmed by 6 bases and 5 bases, with 7 bases remaining between them. CDR3 nucleotides: TGTGCCAGCAGCCCCGGTTATGGCTACACCTTC. Protein product: CASSPGYGYTF.

By share of the sample, this clone is medium-sized. This same CDR3 is encoded by further DNA sequences in the sample. The chain has TRBV29-1 and TRBJ2-3; 12 nucleotides match TRBD2. The CDR3 sequence is 14 residues long. V trimming: 4 bases; J trimming: 6 bases; junction bases outside the gene matches: 5. In germline, CDR1 is SQVTM, CDR2 ANQGSEA. The CDR3 reads CSVVLAGGPDTQYF. The CDR3 coding sequence is TGCAGCGTTGTCCTAGCGGGAGGGCCGGATACGCAGTATTTT.

This clone was counted a few times. The rearrangement uses TRBV5-4 and TRBJ1-1; TRBD1 might be the D (5 bases). The V end was cut by 5 bases, the J end by 1 base, with 21 bases between. The CDR3 runs 17 residues. Germline values: CDR1 SGHNT, CDR2 YYREEE (reference sequence). The CDR3 DNA is TGTGCCAGCAGTCGGGGGGTGCGCGGGGGGAGGAACACTGAAGCTTTCTTT. It is translated as CASSRGVRGGRNTEAFF.

The gene calls are TRBV5-8 and TRBJ2-6, with TRBD1 matching 10 bases. This CDR3 has 17 amino acids. Per germline, CDR1 SGHTS and CDR2 YDEGEE. V trimming: 1 base; J trimming: 1 base; junction bases outside the gene matches: 2. DNA for the CDR3: TGTGCCAGCAGCTTGTGGACAGGGGGTTCTGGGGCCAACGTCCTGACTTTC. Its protein is CASSLWTGGSGANVLTF.

This chain joins TRBV4-1 and TRBJ1-5, with 7 bases fitting TRBD1. The CDR3 consists of 15 residues. In germline, CDR1 is MGHRA, CDR2 YSYEKL. Germline trimming cut 2 bases from V and 7 bases from J; bases unmatched to any gene: 8. The CDR3 reads CASSQPDRLRQPQHF. The CDR3 bases are TGCGCCAGCAGCCAACCGGACAGGCTTAGGCAGCCCCAGCATTTT.